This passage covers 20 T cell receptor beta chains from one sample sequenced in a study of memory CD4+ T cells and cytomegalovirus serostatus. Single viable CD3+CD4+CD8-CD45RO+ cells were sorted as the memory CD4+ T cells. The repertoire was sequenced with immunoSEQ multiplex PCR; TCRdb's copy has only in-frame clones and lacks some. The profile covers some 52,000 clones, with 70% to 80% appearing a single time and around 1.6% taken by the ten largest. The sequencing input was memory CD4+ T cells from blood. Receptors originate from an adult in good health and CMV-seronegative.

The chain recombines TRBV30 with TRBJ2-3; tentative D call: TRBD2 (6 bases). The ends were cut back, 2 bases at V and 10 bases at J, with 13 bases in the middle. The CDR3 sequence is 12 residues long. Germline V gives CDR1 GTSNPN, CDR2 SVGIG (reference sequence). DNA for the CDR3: TGTGCCTGGAGTTCGGGACTCCGGGCGCAGTATTTT. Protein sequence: CAWSSGLRAQYF.

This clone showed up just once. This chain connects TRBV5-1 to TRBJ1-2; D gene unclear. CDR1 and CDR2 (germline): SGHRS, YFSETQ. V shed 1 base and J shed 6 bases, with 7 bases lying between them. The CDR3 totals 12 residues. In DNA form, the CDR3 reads TGCGCCAGCAGCTTGTCCGGGGATGGCTACACCTTC. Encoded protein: CASSLSGDGYTF.

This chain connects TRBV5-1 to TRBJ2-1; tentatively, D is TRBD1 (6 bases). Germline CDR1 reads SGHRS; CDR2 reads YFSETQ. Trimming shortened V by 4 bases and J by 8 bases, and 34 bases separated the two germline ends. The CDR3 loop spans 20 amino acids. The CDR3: CASSPKPNTGFEDKLDEQFF. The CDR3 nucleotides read TGCGCCAGCAGCCCTAAACCAAATACAGGGTTTGAGGACAAATTAGATGAGCAGTTCTTC.

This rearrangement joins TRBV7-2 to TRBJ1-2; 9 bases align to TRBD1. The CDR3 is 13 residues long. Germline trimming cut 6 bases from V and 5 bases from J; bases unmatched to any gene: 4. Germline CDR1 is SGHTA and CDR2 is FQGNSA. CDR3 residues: CASSTGTGYGYTF. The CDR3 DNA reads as TGTGCCAGCAGTACCGGGACAGGGTATGGCTACACCTTC.

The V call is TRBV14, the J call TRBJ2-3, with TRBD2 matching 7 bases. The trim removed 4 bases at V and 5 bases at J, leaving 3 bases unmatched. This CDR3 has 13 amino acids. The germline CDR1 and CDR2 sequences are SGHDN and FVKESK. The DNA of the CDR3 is TGTGCCAGCAGCCTCGGGAGGAGAGATACGCAGTATTTT. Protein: CASSLGRRDTQYF.

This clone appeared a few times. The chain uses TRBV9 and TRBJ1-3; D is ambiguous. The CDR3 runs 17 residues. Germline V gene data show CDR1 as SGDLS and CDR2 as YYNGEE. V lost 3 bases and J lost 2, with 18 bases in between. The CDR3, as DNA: TGTGCCAGCAGCGCCCTTTCATTAGGATCAACTGGAAACACCATATATTTT. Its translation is CASSALSLGSTGNTIYF.

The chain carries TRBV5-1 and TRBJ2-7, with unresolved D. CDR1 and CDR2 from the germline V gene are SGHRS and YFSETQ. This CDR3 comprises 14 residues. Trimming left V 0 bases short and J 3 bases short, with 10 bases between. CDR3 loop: CASSLGAGVYEQYF. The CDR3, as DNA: TGCGCCAGCAGCTTGGGTGCCGGAGTCTACGAGCAGTACTTC. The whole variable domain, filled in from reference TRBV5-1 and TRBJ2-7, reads KAGVTQTPRYLIKTRGQQVTLSCSPISGHRSVSWYQQTPGQGLQFLFEYFSETQRNKGNFPGRFSGRQFSNSRSEMNVSTLELGDSALYLCASSLGAGVYEQYFGPGTRLTVT.

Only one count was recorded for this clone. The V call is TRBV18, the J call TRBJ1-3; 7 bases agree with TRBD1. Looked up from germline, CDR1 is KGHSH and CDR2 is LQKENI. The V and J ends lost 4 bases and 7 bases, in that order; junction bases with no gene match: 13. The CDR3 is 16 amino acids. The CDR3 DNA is TGTGCCAGCTCACTTCCGCGTGGCCCAGGGGGGAACACCATATATTTT. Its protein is CASSLPRGPGGNTIYF.

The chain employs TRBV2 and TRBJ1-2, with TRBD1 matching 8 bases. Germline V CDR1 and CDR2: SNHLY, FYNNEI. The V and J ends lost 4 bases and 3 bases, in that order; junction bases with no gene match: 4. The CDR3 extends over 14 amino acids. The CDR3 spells CASSAEDRDYGYTF. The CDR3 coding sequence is TGTGCCAGCAGTGCCGAGGACAGGGACTATGGCTACACCTTC.

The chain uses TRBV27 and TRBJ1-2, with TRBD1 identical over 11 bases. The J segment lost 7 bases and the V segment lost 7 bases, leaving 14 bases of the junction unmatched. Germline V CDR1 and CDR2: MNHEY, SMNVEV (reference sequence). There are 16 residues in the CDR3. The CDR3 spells CASTYWGTGGRGGYTF. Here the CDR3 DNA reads TGTGCCAGCACCTACTGGGGGACAGGGGGACGAGGTGGCTACACCTTC.

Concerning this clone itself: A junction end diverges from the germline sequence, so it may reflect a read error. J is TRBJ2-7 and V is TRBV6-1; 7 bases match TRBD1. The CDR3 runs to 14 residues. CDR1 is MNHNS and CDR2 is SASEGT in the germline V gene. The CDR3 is CASSEGTSGTAPSF. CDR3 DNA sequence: TGTGCCAGCAGTGAAGGAACTTCCGGGACAGCGCCCTCCTTC.

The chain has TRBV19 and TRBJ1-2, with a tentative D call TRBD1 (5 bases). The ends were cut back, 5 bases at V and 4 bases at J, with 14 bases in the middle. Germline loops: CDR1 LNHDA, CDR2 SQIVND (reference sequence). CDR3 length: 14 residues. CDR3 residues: CASSRFRDPYGYTF. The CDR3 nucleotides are TGTGCCAGTAGTCGATTCCGGGACCCCTATGGCTACACCTTC.

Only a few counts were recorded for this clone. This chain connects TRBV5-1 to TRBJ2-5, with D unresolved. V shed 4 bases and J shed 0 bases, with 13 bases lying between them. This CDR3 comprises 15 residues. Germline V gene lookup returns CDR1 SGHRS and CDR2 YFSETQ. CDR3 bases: TGCGCCAGCAGCCTTGCATCTGCGTACCAAGAGACCCAGTACTTC. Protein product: CASSLASAYQETQYF. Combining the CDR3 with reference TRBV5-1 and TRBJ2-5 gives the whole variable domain KAGVTQTPRYLIKTRGQQVTLSCSPISGHRSVSWYQQTPGQGLQFLFEYFSETQRNKGNFPGRFSGRQFSNSRSEMNVSTLELGDSALYLCASSLASAYQETQYFGPGTRLLVL.

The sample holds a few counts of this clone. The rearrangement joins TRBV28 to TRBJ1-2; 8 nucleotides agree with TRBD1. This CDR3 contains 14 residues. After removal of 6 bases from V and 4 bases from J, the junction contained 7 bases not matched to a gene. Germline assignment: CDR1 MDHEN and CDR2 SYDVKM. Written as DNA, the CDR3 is TGTGCCAGCAGGATCAGGGGGCTTCGCTATGGCTACACCTTC. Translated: CASRIRGLRYGYTF.

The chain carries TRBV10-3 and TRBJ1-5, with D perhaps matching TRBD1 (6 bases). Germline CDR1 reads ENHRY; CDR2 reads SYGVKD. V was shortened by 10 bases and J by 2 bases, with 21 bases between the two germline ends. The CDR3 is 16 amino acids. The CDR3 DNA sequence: TGTGCCACCGCAAAGGGACCAGGGGTCGGCAATCAGCCCCAGCATTTT. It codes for CATAKGPGVGNQPQHF.

The CDR3 sequence: CASSTQQGRGTDTQYF. Written as DNA, the CDR3 is TGTGCCAGCAGTACCCAACAGGGCCGAGGCACAGATACGCAGTATTTT. The chain joins TRBV27 to TRBJ2-3; possible D gene TRBD1, 6 bases. Trimming took 5 bases from V and 1 from J, leaving 16 bases between them. Germline CDR1 reads MNHEY; CDR2 reads SMNVEV (reference sequence). This CDR3 comprises 16 residues.

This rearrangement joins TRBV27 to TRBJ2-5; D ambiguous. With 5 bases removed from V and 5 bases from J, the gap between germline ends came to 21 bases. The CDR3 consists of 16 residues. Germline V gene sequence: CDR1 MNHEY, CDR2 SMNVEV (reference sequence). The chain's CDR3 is CASSVWAGPLQETQYF. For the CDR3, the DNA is TGTGCCAGCAGTGTCTGGGCAGGACCCCTTCAGGAGACCCAGTACTTC.

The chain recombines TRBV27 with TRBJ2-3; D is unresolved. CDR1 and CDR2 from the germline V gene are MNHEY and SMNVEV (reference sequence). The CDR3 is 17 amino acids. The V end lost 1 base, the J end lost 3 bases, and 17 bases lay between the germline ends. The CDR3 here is CASSLWSSFTVTDTQYF. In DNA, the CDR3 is TGTGCCAGCAGTTTATGGTCTAGTTTCACGGTAACAGATACGCAGTATTTT.

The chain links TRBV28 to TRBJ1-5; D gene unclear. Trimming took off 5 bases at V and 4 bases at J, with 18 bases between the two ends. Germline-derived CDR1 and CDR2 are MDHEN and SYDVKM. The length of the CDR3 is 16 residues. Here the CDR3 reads CASSKVAVLGNQPQHF. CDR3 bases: TGTGCCAGCAGTAAAGTGGCAGTTTTGGGTAATCAGCCCCAGCATTTT. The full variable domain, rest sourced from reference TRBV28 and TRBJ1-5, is DVKVTQSSRYLVKRTGEKVFLECVQDMDHENMFWYRQDPGLGLRLIYFSYDVKMKEKGDIPEGYSVSREKKERFSLILESASTNQTSMYLCASSKVAVLGNQPQHFGDGTRLSIL.

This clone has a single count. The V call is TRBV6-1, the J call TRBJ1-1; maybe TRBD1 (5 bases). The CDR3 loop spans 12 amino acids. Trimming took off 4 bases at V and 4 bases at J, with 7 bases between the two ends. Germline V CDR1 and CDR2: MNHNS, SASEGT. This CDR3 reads CASSVGGTEAFF. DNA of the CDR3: TGTGCCAGCAGTGTGGGGGGCACTGAAGCTTTCTTT.